Sequencing of this T cell receptor (beta chain) was carried out in a study of cytotoxic CD8 clonotypes in ibrutinib-treated CLL. Study context: The subjects consisted of about a dozen relapsed/refractory and more than 14 treatment-naive individuals, with fewer than 18 IGHV unmutated. Study conclusions and caveats: Clonality increased at ibrutinib response and stayed stable in sustained remission. At progression, however, it fell back toward baseline. Exceeding age-matched healthy donors, baseline clonality also tracked the counts of circulating CD8+ T cells.

CDR3 length: 14 amino acids. Per the germline V gene, CDR1 is MDHEN and CDR2 is SYDVKM. V dropped 2 bases and J dropped 6; count of bases not matched to a gene: 6. Points on this clone: Its matching antigen is unknown.

Repertoires were generated with immunoSEQ multiplex PCR, while TCRdb's copy carries only in-frame clones and drops some. The sample has some 140,000 clones, less than 95% seen once. The clonotype originates from a human donor with chronic lymphocytic leukemia. This specimen consisted of PBMCs, obtained after 12 months of ibrutinib treatment. This chain uses TRBV28 with TRBJ1-2, with 7 bases that match TRBD1. The CDR3 sequence: CASSLMTGLNGYTF. The CDR3 bases are TGTGCCAGCAGTTTAATGACAGGGTTGAATGGCTACACCTTC.